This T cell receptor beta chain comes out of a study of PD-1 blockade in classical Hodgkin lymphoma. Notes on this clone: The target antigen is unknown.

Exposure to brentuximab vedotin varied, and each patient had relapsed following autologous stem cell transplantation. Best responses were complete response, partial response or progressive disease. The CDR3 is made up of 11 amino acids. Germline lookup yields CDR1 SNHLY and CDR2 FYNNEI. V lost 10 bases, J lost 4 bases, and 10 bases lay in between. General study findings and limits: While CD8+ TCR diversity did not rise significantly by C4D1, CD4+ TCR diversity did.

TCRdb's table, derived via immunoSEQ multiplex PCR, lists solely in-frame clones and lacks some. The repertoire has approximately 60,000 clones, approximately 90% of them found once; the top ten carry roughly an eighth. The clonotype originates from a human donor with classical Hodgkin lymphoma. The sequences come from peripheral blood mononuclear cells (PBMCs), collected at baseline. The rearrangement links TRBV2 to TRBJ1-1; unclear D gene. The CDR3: CATRSGTEAFF. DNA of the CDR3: TGTGCCACCCGATCAGGCACTGAAGCTTTCTTT.